The T cell receptor beta chain described here comes from a study of radiation and T cells in renal cell carcinoma. Overall study context: Nephrectomy followed 15 Gy stereotactic body radiation by 4 weeks. General observations from the study: No pretreatment tumor biopsies were available for baseline clonotypes. Top tumor clonotypes rose in blood 2 weeks post-radiation, then contracted.

The sample holds a few counts of this clone. Its antigen is still unknown. The same CDR3 also results from other DNA sequences found in this sample. Documented time point: blood 2 weeks post-SBRT. Sample treatment: 15 Gy SBRT to primary tumor, nephrectomy 4 weeks later. Germline V lookup: CDR1 SGHDT, CDR2 YYEEEE. V was cut by 2 bases and J by 0 bases, with 9 bases left in between. The CDR3 consists of 15 residues. Using immunoSEQ multiplex PCR, the repertoire was profiled, and TCRdb retains in-frame clones only, with some absent. The sample records some 130,000 clones, about 81% being singletons. This receptor was obtained from a woman aged 55-70 years with renal cell carcinoma. Sequencing was performed on blood, taken from a patient whose treatment included radiotherapy and nephrectomy. The chain combines TRBV5-6 with TRBJ1-5; D is perhaps TRBD1 (5 bases). The CDR3 DNA reads as TGTGCCAGCAGCTTCGGGGGATATAGCAATCAGCCCCAGCATTTT. Its protein product is CASSFGGYSNQPQHF.